The 2 T cell receptor beta chains listed next were all sequenced from one sample in a study of regulatory T cells in long-lasting Graves disease. To make TCR beta libraries, researchers used iRepertoire HTBI primers and Arm-PCR of CDR3 regions. TCRdb re-called the multiplex PCR reads with MiXCR, one entry per CDR3 protein. The profile shows 400,000 to 550,000 distinct CDR3 sequences, just under 15% of them singletons. Time point noted: newly diagnosed GD, antithyroid drugs for less than 3 months. RNA isolated from PBMCs was used to make the TCR library. Separately, the same data were catalogued under a study of T cells in Graves' hyperthyroidism and ophthalmopathy.

Specimen: peripheral blood mononuclear cells (PBMCs), collected at new diagnosis, from a patient treated with antithyroid drugs. These receptors were obtained from a woman younger than 45 with Graves disease.

A single count supports this clonotype. This may be a read error, as it is one base from a much larger clone. The chain is built from TRBV30 and TRBJ2-3, with a weak D call TRBD1 (6 bases). The J call could be wrong; TRBJ2-5 is a better fit for the DNA end. CDR3 size: 14 residues. CDR1 GTSNPN and CDR2 SVGIG come from the germline V gene (reference sequence). CDR3 protein: CAWTVQGPTRTQYF. The CDR3 DNA reads as TGTGCCTGGACTGTTCAGGGGCCGACGAGGACCCAGTACTTC.

V and J are TRBV24-1 and TRBJ1-6; 7 positions match TRBD1. CDR1 KGHDR and CDR2 SFDVKD come from the germline V gene. After removal of 9 bases from V and 5 bases from J, the junction contained 3 bases not matched to a gene. The CDR3 length is 13 residues. The CDR3 region is CATGDSHNSPLHF. The CDR3 nucleotides are TGTGCCACCGGGGACAGTCATAATTCACCCCTCCACTTT.